Presented here are 21 T cell receptor beta chains from one specimen sequenced in a study of blood T cell repertoires in COVID-19. Sequencing used immunoSEQ multiplex PCR; TCRdb keeps in-frame clones, though not all of them. The sample lists over 350,000 clones, roughly 90% occurring once. The sequencing sample was made of PBMCs or T cells enriched from blood (not recorded which). The receptors were sampled from a woman aged 30 to 39 with acute COVID-19.

The chain employs TRBV10-1 and TRBJ1-2, with no clear D. This CDR3 is 13 amino acids long. Trimming removed 0 bases from V and 4 bases from J, with 6 bases in between. From germline, CDR1 is WNHNN and CDR2 SYGVQD (reference sequence). The CDR3 loop reads CASSESAGYGYTF. The CDR3 DNA reads TGCGCCAGCAGTGAGTCGGCGGGCTATGGCTACACCTTC.

The V call is TRBV4-3, the J call TRBJ1-4; 7 nucleotides align to TRBD1. The CDR3 is 16 residues long. V gave up 2 bases and J gave up 1 base; unmatched junction bases: 4. Germline V gene lookup returns CDR1 LGHNA and CDR2 YSLEER. The CDR3 coding sequence is TGCGCCAGCAGCCAACTGGCAGGGGGAACTAATGAAAAACTGTTTTTT. The encoded protein is CASSQLAGGTNEKLFF.

The chain is built from TRBV18 and TRBJ1-1; perhaps TRBD1 as D (6 bases). Trimming stripped 6 bases from V and 6 bases from J, with 14 bases between. This CDR3 has 13 residues. Germline CDR1 is KGHSH and CDR2 is LQKENI. The CDR3: CASSPTGTAEAFF. CDR3 sequence (DNA): TGTGCCAGCTCCCCTACAGGGACGGCTGAAGCTTTCTTT. The entire variable domain, with the rest obtained from reference TRBV18 and TRBJ1-1, is as follows: NAGVMQNPRHLVRRRGQEARLRCSPMKGHSHVYWYRQLPEEGLKFMVYLQKENIIDESGMPKERFSAEFPKEGPSILRIQQVVRGDSAAYFCASSPTGTAEAFFGQGTRLTVV.

The CDR3 DNA reads as TGCGCCAGCAGCCACCTATTAGACAGTAATTCACCCCTCCACTTT. This gives the protein CASSHLLDSNSPLHF. The V gene is TRBV4-3, the J gene TRBJ1-6; TRBD1 is a possible D gene (5 bases). The V gene's germline CDR1 is LGHNA and CDR2 YSLEER. V lost 3 bases to trimming and J lost 6 bases, with 12 bases between them. The CDR3 consists of 15 residues.

In this sample, this clone turned up a few times. The V call is TRBV19, the J call TRBJ1-1; D uncertain. Trimming pared 3 bases from V and 7 bases from J, leaving 12 bases between. Germline V CDR1 and CDR2: LNHDA, SQIVND (reference sequence). The CDR3 has 13 residues. This CDR3 reads CASSIILEREAFF. As DNA, the CDR3 is TGTGCCAGTAGTATTATTTTGGAGCGTGAAGCTTTCTTT.

This sequence joins TRBV18 and TRBJ2-3; no definite D call. Germline V gene sequence: CDR1 KGHSH, CDR2 LQKENI. CDR3 length: 12 residues. The V end was cut by 3 bases, the J end by 5 bases, with 6 bases between. The CDR3 reads CASSPKIDTQYF. The CDR3 DNA follows: TGTGCCAGCTCACCTAAAATAGATACGCAGTATTTT.

This sequence joins TRBV7-9 and TRBJ1-1, with TRBD1 matching over 9 bases. The V gene's germline CDR1 is SEHNR and CDR2 FQNEAQ (reference sequence). J gave up 7 bases and V 5 bases, and 11 bases lay outside the gene matches. The CDR3 spans 15 residues. CDR3 loop: CASSPRRGTGIEAFF. In nucleotides, the CDR3 is TGTGCCAGCAGCCCACGGCGGGGGACAGGGATTGAAGCTTTCTTT.

The chain joins TRBV5-5 to TRBJ2-7; TRBD1 agrees at 9 bases. The germline gives CDR1 SGHKS, CDR2 YYEKEE (reference sequence). This CDR3 has 15 residues. The V segment lost 4 bases and the J segment 3 bases; nucleotides outside the gene matches: 8. CDR3 bases: TGTGCCAGCAGCCCCTCCGGGACAGGGATCTACGAGCAGTACTTC. It specifies CASSPSGTGIYEQYF.

The chain combines TRBV24-1 with TRBJ1-5, with a weak D call TRBD1 (6 bases). The CDR3 covers 15 residues. CDR1 is KGHDR and CDR2 is SFDVKD in the germline V gene. Trimming left V 5 bases short and J 0 bases short, with 10 bases between. The chain's CDR3 is CATSGGQISNQPQHF. The DNA for the CDR3 is TGTGCCACCAGTGGGGGGCAGATTAGCAATCAGCCCCAGCATTTT.

The chain joins TRBV20-1 to TRBJ2-1, with TRBD2 identical over 7 bases. The J segment lost 15 bases and the V segment lost 5 bases, leaving 10 bases of the junction unmatched. There are 11 residues in the CDR3. Germline values: CDR1 DFQATT, CDR2 SNEGSKA (reference sequence). The CDR3 loop reads CSAGAGVEVFF. The CDR3 region has the DNA TGCAGTGCTGGGGCGGGGGTTGAGGTGTTCTTC.

This chain links TRBV3-1 (or the pseudogene TRBV3-2) with TRBJ1-2; D is undetermined. This CDR3 has 15 amino acids. V lost 0 bases and J 1 base, leaving 9 bases between the germline ends. Looked up from germline, CDR1 is LGHDT and CDR2 is YNNKEL (reference sequence). The CDR3 nucleotides are TGTGCCAGCAGCCAAGACAACCGACATAACTATGGCTACACCTTC. Translating gives CASSQDNRHNYGYTF.

The chain combines TRBV5-1 with TRBJ2-3, with TRBD2 matching over 10 bases. CDR1 is SGHRS, CDR2 YFSETQ, per germline. J gave up 4 bases and V 4 bases, and 18 bases lay outside the gene matches. This CDR3 spans 19 amino acids. CDR3 protein: CASSRGSSGGHTGSDTQYF. CDR3 DNA sequence: TGCGCCAGCAGCCGGGGCTCTAGCGGGGGCCACACGGGCTCAGATACGCAGTATTTT.

This clone has only one observation. The chain recombines TRBV10-1 with TRBJ2-2; a weak D match, TRBD2 (5 bases). The CDR3 runs to 17 residues. In germline, CDR1 is WNHNN, CDR2 SYGVQD (reference sequence). Trimming shortened V by 5 bases and J by 5 bases, and 21 bases separated the two germline ends. The CDR3 coding sequence is TGCGCCAGCAGTCGTAACCCTACTAGAAAGAATACCGGGGAGCTGTTTTTT. Translated, it gives CASSRNPTRKNTGELFF.

The V call is TRBV7-2, the J call TRBJ2-5, with D perhaps TRBD1 (6 bases). CDR1 is SGHTA and CDR2 is FQGNSA in the germline V gene. This CDR3 spans 15 amino acids. Trimming pared 7 bases from V and 2 bases from J, leaving 17 bases between. CDR3 in amino acids: CASNLLGQRQETQYF. The DNA for the CDR3 is TGTGCCAGCAACCTCCTAGGACAGAGACAAGAGACCCAGTACTTC.

J is TRBJ1-2 and V is TRBV11-2; D might be TRBD1 (6 bases). The germline V gene has CDR1 SGHAT and CDR2 FQNNGV. CDR3 length equals 15 residues. Trimming took off 1 base at V and 2 bases at J, with 11 bases between the two ends. The CDR3 bases are TGTGCCAGCAGCTTAGCCCTCGACAGGAACTATGGCTACACCTTC. Its translation: CASSLALDRNYGYTF.

The CDR3 loop is CASRTPGLMNTEAFF. CDR3 bases: TGTGCCAGCAGGACGCCGGGACTCATGAACACTGAAGCTTTCTTT. The rearrangement joins TRBV6-5 to TRBJ1-1; TRBD1 might be the D (5 bases). The length of the CDR3 is 15 residues. Germline CDR1 MNHEY, CDR2 SVGAGI. V lost 6 bases and J lost 0, with 14 bases in between.

The chain employs TRBV25-1 and TRBJ2-5; maybe TRBD1 (6 bases). The CDR3 extends over 13 amino acids. V was clipped by 6 bases and J by 8 bases, with 16 bases between them. Germline V gene data show CDR1 as MGHDK and CDR2 as SYGVNS. This CDR3 is CASRQFRDTTQYF. Here the CDR3 DNA reads TGTGCCAGCAGACAATTCCGGGACACAACCCAGTACTTC.

V usage is TRBV2 and J usage is TRBJ1-5; no definite D call. Deletions cut 8 bases from V and 2 bases from J, with 10 bases between. CDR1 SNHLY and CDR2 FYNNEI come from the germline V gene. The CDR3 is 13 residues long. The CDR3 reads CASRPGGNQPQHF. CDR3 coding DNA: TGTGCCAGCCGACCCGGAGGCAATCAGCCCCAGCATTTT.

V and J are TRBV5-1 and TRBJ1-2, with D possibly TRBD1 on 5 matching bases. The ends were cut back, 1 base at V and 7 bases at J, with 14 bases in the middle. This CDR3 has 14 amino acids. The germline V gene has CDR1 SGHRS and CDR2 YFSETQ. The DNA of the CDR3 is TGCGCCAGCAGCTTGAATCTGGACAACGGTGGCTACACCTTC. Translating gives CASSLNLDNGGYTF.

CDR3: CASSLDSIRNSPLHF. In nucleotides, the CDR3 is TGTGCCAGCAGCCTAGACAGCATACGTAATTCACCCCTCCACTTT. This sequence joins TRBV9 and TRBJ1-6, with a possible D match to TRBD1 (5 bases). The CDR3 has 15 amino acids. Germline V gene data show CDR1 as SGDLS and CDR2 as YYNGEE. Trimming shortened V by 4 bases and J by 6 bases, and 14 bases separated the two germline ends.

J is TRBJ2-7 and V is TRBV7-2; D is perhaps TRBD1 (5 bases). Germline V lookup: CDR1 SGHTA, CDR2 FQGNSA. V was pared by 1 base and J by 4 bases, with 14 bases between. This CDR3 has 15 amino acids. Here the CDR3 DNA reads TGTGCCAGCAGCTTAGGGGGCCACAGTGGGTACGAGCAGTACTTC. Translation: CASSLGGHSGYEQYF.